This TCR beta chain was obtained from a study of blood T cell repertoires in COVID-19 (TCRdb year 2020). Context from the whole study: Samples from collaborators originated in the United States, Italy and Spain and spanned both the acute and convalescent phases of COVID-19. The prospective study material was composed of cDNA or gDNA derived from T cells, B-cell-depleted T cells, or PBMCs. Deeply sampled blood TCRbeta repertoires from subjects exposed to, actively infected with, or recovered from COVID-19 were included in the dataset. The repertoires were made available in a free public database intended to serve as a resource for research on the immune response to SARS-CoV-2. The samples were drawn from two sources: the first 160 participants of the ongoing ImmuneRACE study, and 950 to 1,500 subjects contributed by 6 global collaborators. The sample metadata nearly always contained a de-identified subject ID, COVID-19 status, age in years and sex. Where available, HLA class I and class II types were obtained from metadata supplied by the sample provider rather than from assay-based typing. General findings and caveats noted by the study authors: The quantity of clinical and demographic metadata differed by source and by participant and was supplied without curation.

The collaborating institutions used their own protocols to collect whole blood in K2EDTA tubes. For TCRbeta analysis, collaborators shipped samples as frozen whole blood, isolated PBMCs, or DNA extracted from either of those sample types. On this clone: No cognate antigen has been identified for it. Nothing much larger sits one base from this clone, and base qualities are not available.

TCRbeta CDR3 regions were amplified from genomic DNA using the immunoSEQ Assay, a bias-controlled multiplex PCR. On the authors' methods: Nucleated cell counts per sample were estimated from amplification of reference gene primers within the assay. To quantify the absolute abundance of each unique TCRbeta CDR3 rearrangement, sequence reads were collapsed and filtered. For each sample, productive Simpson clonality was calculated as the square root of Simpson's diversity index across productive rearrangements. TCRdb provides this immuneACCESS table in a form limited to in-frame rearrangements. Some clones are lacking; in checked studies, under half of them reflect an unresolved V gene, and why the rest are absent is not known. V and J calls and clone size come straight from that table; D and trimming were deduced from the DNA. This sample has fewer than 150,000 clones in its table, and around 87% of those were observed once. The ten most abundant clones make up roughly 5% of the sample.

From the germline V gene (reference sequence), CDR1 is LNHNV and CDR2 is YYDKDF. From cysteine to phenylalanine, the CDR3 is 14 amino acids long. Only the CDR3 part of the read is kept: 42 bases, read in frame from the first base. Between the V and J ends, shortened by 5 bases and 2 bases respectively, the junction contains 12 bases. The chain is assembled from TRBV15 and TRBJ2-5; TRBD1 is possibly the D segment (6 matching bases). This sequence originates from a human donor in a cohort sampled during active COVID-19. The sequenced material came from peripheral blood. The CDR3 is CATSGGRSQETQYF. Here is the DNA: TGTGCCACCAGCGGGGGCAGATCACAAGAGACCCAGTACTTC.